These T cell receptor beta chains were read from a single sample in a study of T cells in localized non-small cell lung cancer. Libraries were prepared by immunoSEQ multiplex PCR; TCRdb keeps only in-frame clonotypes and omits some of them. This table has about 78,000 clones, roughly four fifths appearing once. The source was peripheral blood, collected before any cancer treatment. All receptors come from a man between 35 and 75 years old with stage I lung adenocarcinoma. The CDR3 runs from the conserved cysteine through the conserved F or W. Fields, in order: clone size, D gene, CDR3 length, V gene, J gene, CDR3 protein, CDR3 DNA. The D gene is left open where the match is weak. Clone sizes are given selectively: once, few, many, or a class where the clone is expanded.

NA,TRBD1,14,TRBV5-1,TRBJ2-7,CASSGGQGNYEQYF,TGCGCCAGCAGCGGGGGACAGGGAAACTACGAGCAGTACTTC
NA,TRBD2,17,TRBV5-6,TRBJ2-3,CASSSLAGGRATDTQYF,TGTGCCAGCAGCTCCCTTGCAGGCGGGAGGGCCACAGATACGCAGTATTTT
NA,TRBD1,15,TRBV4-3,TRBJ2-7,CASSQVQGAAYEQYF,TGCGCCAGCAGCCAAGTACAGGGGGCAGCATACGAGCAGTACTTC
NA,TRBD2,16,TRBV27,TRBJ2-3,CASSPLAGGYTDTQYF,TGTGCCAGCAGTCCCCTAGCGGGGGGATACACAGATACGCAGTATTTT
NA,TRBD1,14,TRBV6-5,TRBJ1-2,CASSWGQGNYGYTF,TGTGCCAGCAGTTGGGGACAGGGAAATTATGGCTACACCTTC
few,NA,13,TRBV7-2,TRBJ2-5,CASSLNSKGAQYF,TGTGCCAGCAGCTTAAACAGTAAAGGGGCCCAGTACTTC
NA,NA,13,TRBV4-2,TRBJ2-7,CASSYGTAGEQYF,TGTGCCAGCAGCTACGGGACTGCAGGCGAGCAGTACTTC
NA,NA,15,TRBV7-3,TRBJ1-1,CASSLNPAGGTEAFF,TGTGCCAGCAGCTTGAACCCGGCTGGGGGCACTGAAGCTTTCTTT
NA,NA,15,TRBV7-2,TRBJ2-7,CASTLEYGSSYEQYF,TGTGCCAGCACCTTAGAGTATGGTAGCTCCTACGAGCAGTACTTC
NA,NA,15,TRBV7-2,TRBJ1-5,CASSPRVQGLQPQHF,TGTGCCAGCAGCCCAAGGGTGCAGGGGCTTCAGCCCCAGCATTTT
NA,NA,15,TRBV6-1,TRBJ1-5,CASSEAWGRGQPQHF,TGTGCCAGCAGTGAAGCTTGGGGTCGCGGTCAGCCCCAGCATTTT
NA,NA,14,TRBV28,TRBJ2-1,CASAGGGTNNEQFF,TGTGCCAGCGCTGGGGGCGGGACAAACAATGAGCAGTTCTTC
NA,NA,13,TRBV18,TRBJ2-5,CASSPDGSETQYF,TGTGCCAGCTCCCCCGACGGCTCAGAGACCCAGTACTTC
NA,NA,15,TRBV4-1,TRBJ2-6,CASSLGYSGANVLTF,TGCGCCAGCAGCCTAGGGTATAGTGGGGCCAACGTCCTGACTTTC
NA,NA,13,TRBV5-6,TRBJ2-2,CASSFTGKGELFF,TGTGCCAGCAGCTTCACCGGGAAGGGGGAGCTGTTTTTT
NA,TRBD2,17,TRBV7-9,TRBJ2-2,CASSPTTSGGGTGELFF,TGTGCCAGCAGCCCGACGACTAGCGGGGGAGGTACCGGGGAGCTGTTTTTT
NA,NA,16,TRBV6-6,TRBJ1-2,CASSPGKTWRNYGYTF,TGTGCCAGCAGCCCCGGAAAAACTTGGAGGAACTATGGCTACACCTTC
NA,NA,14,TRBV7-2,TRBJ1-1,CASSLTPGIIEAFF,TGTGCCAGCAGCTTAACTCCAGGGATTATTGAAGCTTTCTTT
NA,NA,14,TRBV27,TRBJ1-2,CASSPGGYVYGYTF,TGTGCCAGCAGCCCGGGGGGGTACGTCTATGGCTACACCTTC
once,TRBD2,16,TRBV11-3,TRBJ2-1,CASSLEGHGGANEQFF,TGTGCCAGCAGCTTAGAGGGCCACGGGGGGGCCAATGAGCAGTTCTTC
NA,NA,16,TRBV6-6,TRBJ1-3,CASSQRDQGSGNTIYF,TGTGCCAGCAGTCAACGGGACCAGGGATCAGGAAACACCATATATTTT
NA,NA,16,TRBV19,TRBJ2-2,CASSIRGYANTGELFF,TGTGCCAGTAGTATCAGGGGATACGCGAACACCGGGGAGCTGTTTTTT
NA,NA,14,TRBV28,TRBJ2-7,CASSSQGPQYEQYF,TGTGCCAGCAGTTCACAGGGCCCCCAATACGAGCAGTACTTC
NA,NA,16,TRBV23-1,TRBJ1-6,CASSSPRGGSRTPLHF,TGCGCCAGCAGCTCCCCCCGGGGGGGCAGCAGGACACCCCTCCACTTT
NA,TRBD2,17,TRBV5-4,TRBJ2-5,CASSLAGSGGAEETQYF,TGTGCCAGCAGCTTGGCGGGTAGCGGGGGGGCGGAAGAGACCCAGTACTTC
once,TRBD1,15,TRBV19,TRBJ2-7,CASSIRTGVPYEQYF,TGTGCCAGTAGTATCCGGACAGGGGTTCCCTACGAGCAGTACTTC
once,NA,13,TRBV7-9,TRBJ2-3,CASSYPSTDTQYF,TGTGCCAGCAGCTACCCTAGCACAGATACGCAGTATTTT
NA,NA,12,TRBV10-1,TRBJ2-7,CASSVGHGEQYF,TGCGCCAGCAGTGTCGGACATGGGGAGCAGTACTTC
NA,NA,14,TRBV29-1,TRBJ1-1,CSVGHRAQNTEAFF,TGCAGCGTTGGCCACAGGGCGCAGAACACTGAAGCTTTCTTT
once,NA,14,TRBV30,TRBJ2-5,CAWRASQQQETQYF,TGTGCCTGGAGGGCCAGCCAGCAGCAAGAGACCCAGTACTTC
NA,NA,13,TRBV5-1,TRBJ1-3,CASSLSSGNTIYF,TGCGCCAGCAGCCTAAGCTCTGGAAACACCATATATTTT
NA,TRBD1,15,TRBV7-9,TRBJ1-2,CASSLGDRAYYGYTF,TGTGCCAGCAGCTTAGGAGACAGGGCTTACTATGGCTACACCTTC
NA,NA,12,TRBV19,TRBJ1-1,CASTPGNTEAFF,TGTGCCAGTACCCCCGGGAACACTGAAGCTTTCTTT
NA,NA,14,TRBV6-5,TRBJ2-7,CASSSAVGFHEQYF,TGTGCCAGCAGTAGCGCGGTGGGGTTTCACGAGCAGTACTTC
NA,TRBD1,15,TRBV6-6,TRBJ2-2,CASRQGAENRAVLFF,TGTGCCAGCAGACAGGGGGCTGAGAACCGGGCGGTGCTGTTTTTT
NA,TRBD2,14,TRBV9,TRBJ2-7,CASSPRLASYEQYF,TGTGCCAGCAGCCCTCGACTAGCGTCCTACGAGCAGTACTTC
NA,TRBD1,16,TRBV10-3,TRBJ2-5,CAISNFPGQGGRTQYF,TGTGCCATCAGCAACTTTCCGGGACAGGGGGGCCGGACCCAGTACTTC
few,TRBD1,14,TRBV10-2,TRBJ2-7,CASSDRGSSYEQYF,TGCGCCAGCAGTGACAGGGGGAGCTCCTACGAGCAGTACTTC
NA,NA,15,TRBV16,TRBJ1-3,CASSQSRVSGNTIYF,TGTGCCAGCAGCCAATCCAGGGTCTCTGGAAACACCATATATTTT
NA,TRBD2,20,TRBV4-3,TRBJ2-1,CASSQEFLAGFISSYNEQFF,TGCGCCAGCAGCCAAGAGTTTTTAGCGGGGTTTATCAGCTCCTACAATGAGCAGTTCTTC
NA,NA,13,TRBV28,TRBJ1-2,CASSLDSNYGYTF,TGTGCCAGCAGTTTAGACAGTAACTATGGCTACACCTTC
NA,NA,11,TRBV5-8,TRBJ1-2,CASSLQVGYTF,TGTGCCAGCAGCTTGCAGGTTGGCTACACCTTC
once,NA,14,TRBV11-2,TRBJ2-7,CASSLDRDLYEQYF,TGTGCCAGCAGCTTAGACCGGGATCTCTACGAGCAGTACTTC
few,NA,14,TRBV19,TRBJ1-2,CATRDGTLNYGYTF,TGTGCCACCAGGGATGGTACTCTAAACTATGGCTACACCTTC
NA,TRBD1,15,TRBV6-5,TRBJ1-2,CASSRGQGSHYGYTF,TGTGCCAGCAGTCGAGGACAGGGAAGCCACTATGGCTACACCTTC
NA,NA,11,TRBV13,TRBJ2-7,CASSLGREQYF,TGTGCCAGCAGCTTAGGAAGAGAGCAGTACTTC
NA,TRBD2,17,TRBV5-1,TRBJ2-3,CASSTGLAGLNTDTQYF,TGCGCCAGCAGCACCGGACTAGCGGGGCTTAACACAGATACGCAGTATTTT
few,TRBD1,13,TRBV6-4,TRBJ1-4,CASSDHRGEKLFF,TGTGCCAGCAGTGACCACAGGGGTGAAAAACTGTTTTTT
many,NA,16,TRBV14,TRBJ1-2,CASSQAGASLTLRDTF,TGTGCCAGCAGCCAAGCGGGGGCCTCGTTGACCCTGAGGGACACCTTC
NA,NA,14,TRBV7-9,TRBJ1-2,CASSLGGSNYGYTF,TGTGCCAGCAGCTTAGGAGGTTCTAACTATGGCTACACCTTC
NA,TRBD2,17,TRBV5-1,TRBJ2-3,CASSLEGLAPTTDTQYF,TGCGCCAGCAGCTTGGAAGGACTAGCCCCTACGACAGATACGCAGTATTTT
NA,TRBD1,14,TRBV5-1,TRBJ2-5,CASSQGQGGETQYF,TGCGCCAGCAGCCAGGGACAGGGAGGAGAGACCCAGTACTTC
NA,TRBD1,15,TRBV5-1,TRBJ2-7,CASSLSGQGGYEQYF,TGCGCCAGCAGCTTATCGGGACAGGGGGGGTACGAGCAGTACTTC
NA,NA,16,TRBV19,TRBJ2-1,CASSRVGSSSYNEQFF,TGTGCCAGTAGTAGGGTGGGGTCAAGCTCCTACAATGAGCAGTTCTTC
NA,NA,13,TRBV25-1,TRBJ1-2,CASSDRWDYGYTF,TGTGCCAGCAGTGATCGATGGGACTATGGCTACACCTTC